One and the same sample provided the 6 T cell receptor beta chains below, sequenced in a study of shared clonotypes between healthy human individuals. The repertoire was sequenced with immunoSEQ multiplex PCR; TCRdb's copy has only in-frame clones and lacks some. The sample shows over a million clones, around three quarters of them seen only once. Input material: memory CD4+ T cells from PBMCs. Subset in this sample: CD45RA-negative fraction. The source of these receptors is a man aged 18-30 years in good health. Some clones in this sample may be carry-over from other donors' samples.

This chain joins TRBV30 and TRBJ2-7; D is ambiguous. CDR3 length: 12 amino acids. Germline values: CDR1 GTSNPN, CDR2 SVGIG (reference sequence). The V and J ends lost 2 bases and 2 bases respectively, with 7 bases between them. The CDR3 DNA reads TGTGCCTGGAGTCTTCGACCCTACGAGCAGTACTTC. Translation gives CAWSLRPYEQYF.

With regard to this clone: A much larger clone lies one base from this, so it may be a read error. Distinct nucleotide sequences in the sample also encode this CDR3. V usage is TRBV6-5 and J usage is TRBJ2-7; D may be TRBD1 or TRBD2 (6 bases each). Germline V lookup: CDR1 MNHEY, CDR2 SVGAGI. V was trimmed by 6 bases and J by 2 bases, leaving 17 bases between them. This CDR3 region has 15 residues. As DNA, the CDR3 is TGTGCCAGCAGAGGAAGGGGGGACACAACCTACGAGCAGTACTTC. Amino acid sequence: CASRGRGDTTYEQYF.

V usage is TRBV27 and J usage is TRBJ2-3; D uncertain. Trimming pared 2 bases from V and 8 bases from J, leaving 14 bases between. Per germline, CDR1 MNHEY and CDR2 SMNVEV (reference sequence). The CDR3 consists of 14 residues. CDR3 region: CASSLDTRPGTQYF. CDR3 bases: TGTGCCAGCAGTTTAGACACTCGCCCGGGTACGCAGTATTTT.

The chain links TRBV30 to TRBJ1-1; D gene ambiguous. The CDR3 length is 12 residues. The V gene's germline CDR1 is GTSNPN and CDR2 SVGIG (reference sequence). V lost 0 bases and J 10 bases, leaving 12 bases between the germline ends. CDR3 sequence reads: CAWSVQAVVAFF. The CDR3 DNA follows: TGTGCCTGGAGTGTACAAGCGGTTGTAGCTTTCTTT. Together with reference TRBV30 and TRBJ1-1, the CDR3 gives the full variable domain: SQTIHQWPATLVQPVGSPLSLECTVEGTSNPNLYWYRQAAGRGLQLLFYSVGIGQISSEVPQNLSASRPQDRQFILSSKKLLLSDSGFYLCAWSVQAVVAFFGQGTRLTVV.

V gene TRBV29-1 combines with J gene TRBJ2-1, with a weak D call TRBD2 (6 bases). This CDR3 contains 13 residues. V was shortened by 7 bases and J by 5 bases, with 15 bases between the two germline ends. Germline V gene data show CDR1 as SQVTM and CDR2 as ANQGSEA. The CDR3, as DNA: TGCAGCGCTAGAAGCGGGTACGACAATGAGCAGTTCTTC. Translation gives CSARSGYDNEQFF.

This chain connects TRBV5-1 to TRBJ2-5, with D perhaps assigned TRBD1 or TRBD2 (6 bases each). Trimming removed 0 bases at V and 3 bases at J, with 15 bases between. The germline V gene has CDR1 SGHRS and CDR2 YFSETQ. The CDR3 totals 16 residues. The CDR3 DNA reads TGCGCCAGCAGCTTGGGCCCGGCAAGGGGGGAAGAGACCCAGTACTTC. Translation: CASSLGPARGEETQYF.